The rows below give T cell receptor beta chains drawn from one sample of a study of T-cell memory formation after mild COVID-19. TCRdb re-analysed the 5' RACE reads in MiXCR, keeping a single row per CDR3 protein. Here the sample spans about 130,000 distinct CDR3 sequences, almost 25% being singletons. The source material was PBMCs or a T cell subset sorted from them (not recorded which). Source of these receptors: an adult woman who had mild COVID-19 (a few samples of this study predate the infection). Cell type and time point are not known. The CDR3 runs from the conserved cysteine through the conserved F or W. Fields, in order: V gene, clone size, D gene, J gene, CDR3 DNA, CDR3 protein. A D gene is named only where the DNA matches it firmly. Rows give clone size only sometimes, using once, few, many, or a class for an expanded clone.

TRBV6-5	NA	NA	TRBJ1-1	TGTGCCAGCAGCCCAACCAGGGGCCTCGATAATGAAGCTTTCTTT	CASSPTRGLDNEAFF
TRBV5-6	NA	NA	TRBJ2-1	TGTGCCAGCAGCTTGGGCAGCCACCGATACAATGAGCAGTTCTTC	CASSLGSHRYNEQFF
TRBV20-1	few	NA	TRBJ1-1	TGCAGTGCTAGAGAGCCGGGGGTTGAAGCTTTCTTT	CSAREPGVEAFF
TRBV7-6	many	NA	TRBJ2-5	TGTGCCAGCAGCTCAAACCAAGAGACCCAGTACTTC	CASSSNQETQYF
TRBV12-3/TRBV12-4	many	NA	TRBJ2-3	TGTGCCAGCAGATACACAGATACGCAGTATTTT	CASRYTDTQYF
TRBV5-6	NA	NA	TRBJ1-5	TGTGCCAGCAGCTTGGCGGCGGGGAATCAGCCCCAGCATTTT	CASSLAAGNQPQHF
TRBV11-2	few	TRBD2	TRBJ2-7	TGTGCCAGCAGCTTAGGCCGACTAGCGGGAGGGCTCGGCTACGAGCAGTACTTC	CASSLGRLAGGLGYEQYF
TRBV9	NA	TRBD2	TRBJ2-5	TGTGCCAGCAGCTCGGGGACTAGCGGGAGAGAGACCCAGTACTTC	CASSSGTSGRETQYF
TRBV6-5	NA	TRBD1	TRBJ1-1	TGTGCCAGCAGTGCGGGACAGGGACGAAGAGGTAGGGGGAACACTGAAGCTTTCTTT	CASSAGQGRRGRGNTEAFF
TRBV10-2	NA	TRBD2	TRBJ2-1	TGCGCCAGCCTCCCGTGGCGGGAGACGAACAATGAGCAGTTCTTC	CASLPWRETNNEQFF
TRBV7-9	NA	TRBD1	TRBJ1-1	TGTGCCAGCAGCCCGATCGAGGGGGCTCGTACTGAAGCTTTCTTT	CASSPIEGARTEAFF
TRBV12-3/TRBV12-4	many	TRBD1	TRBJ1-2	TGTGCCAGCAGTCCAGGGACAGCCTATGGCTACACCTTC	CASSPGTAYGYTF
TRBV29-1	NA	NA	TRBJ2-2	TGCAGCGTTTCTGGGAGGACCGGGGAGCTGTTTTTT	CSVSGRTGELFF
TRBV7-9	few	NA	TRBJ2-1	TGTGCCAGCAACCCCGTGGAGCAGAGCTCCTACAATGAGCAGTTCTTC	CASNPVEQSSYNEQFF
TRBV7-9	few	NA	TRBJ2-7	TGTGCCAGCAGCTTAGCTCAGGACTTCCTCTCCTACGAGCAGTACTTC	CASSLAQDFLSYEQYF
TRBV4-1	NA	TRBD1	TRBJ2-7	TGCGCCAGCAGTCAGACCGGGACAGGGTTTTTCGAGCAGTACTTC	CASSQTGTGFFEQYF
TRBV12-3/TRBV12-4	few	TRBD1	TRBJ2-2	TGTGCCAGCAGTGTCAGACAGGGCGGCACCGGGGAGCTGTTTTTT	CASSVRQGGTGELFF
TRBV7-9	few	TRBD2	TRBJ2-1	TGTGCCAGCAGCCCCCTAGAGACTAGCGAACACAATGAGCAGTTCTTC	CASSPLETSEHNEQFF
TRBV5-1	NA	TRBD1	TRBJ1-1	TGCGCCAGCAGACCTGGACAGGGGAACACTGAAGCTTTCTTT	CASRPGQGNTEAFF